A single sample gave rise to the 27 T cell receptor beta chains below, sequenced in a study of TIL therapy for anti-PD-1-resistant metastatic lung cancer. Time point noted: pre-treatment sample, taken before nivolumab and TIL therapy. Pleural nodules or supraclavicular lymph nodes made up most of the excised metastases sampled. Sequencing used immunoSEQ v3. Data came from immunoSEQ multiplex PCR; TCRdb stores just in-frame clones and leaves some out. The data contain more than 9,000 clones, roughly 58% of them singletons. The input for sequencing was tumor tissue, taken at baseline. The receptors originated from a person aged 25 to 80 with non-small cell lung cancer.

Sample share makes this clone medium-sized. The chain links TRBV10-1 to TRBJ1-4, with D perhaps matching TRBD1 (5 bases). This CDR3 region has 15 residues. V lost 6 bases and J lost 2, with 13 bases in between. Per the germline V gene, CDR1 is WNHNN and CDR2 is SYGVQD (reference sequence). CDR3 residues: CASRQVFWTNEKLFF. The CDR3 DNA reads TGCGCCAGCAGACAGGTTTTTTGGACTAATGAAAAACTGTTTTTT.

The chain links TRBV27 to TRBJ2-7; TRBD1 agrees at 8 bases. The CDR3 runs 14 residues. Per the germline V gene, CDR1 is MNHEY and CDR2 is SMNVEV (reference sequence). V lost 5 bases and J lost 3; bases outside the gene matches: 6. The CDR3 region has the DNA TGTGCCAGCAGTGCCGGGACAGGAGGCTACGAGCAGTACTTC. It yields the protein CASSAGTGGYEQYF.

This clone appeared once. A junction end diverges from the germline sequence, so it may reflect a read error. The V and J genes are TRBV6-1 and TRBJ2-1; no clear D gene. Germline assignment: CDR1 MNHNS and CDR2 SASEGT. The CDR3 loop spans 11 amino acids. The CDR3, as DNA: TGTGCCAGCAGCGAAGGCCTGAAGCAGTTCTTC. Translating gives CASSEGLKQFF.

The rearrangement uses TRBV25-1 and TRBJ2-1, with 7 bases fitting TRBD1. This CDR3 comprises 16 residues. In germline, CDR1 is MGHDK, CDR2 SYGVNS. With V trimmed by 4 bases and J by 5 bases, 11 bases remained unmatched. The CDR3 coding sequence is TGTGCCAGCAGTGCGAGACAGGGTGATGTTAACAATGAGCAGTTCTTC. Its protein product is CASSARQGDVNNEQFF.

This chain links TRBV29-1 with TRBJ1-1, with D tentatively TRBD1 (6 bases). Germline CDR1 and CDR2: SQVTM and ANQGSEA. Deletions cut 5 bases from V and 0 bases from J, with 10 bases between. There are 13 residues in the CDR3. DNA of the CDR3: TGCAGCGTTCTTACAGGGTTGAACACTGAAGCTTTCTTT. As protein: CSVLTGLNTEAFF.

The rearrangement uses TRBV4-1 and TRBJ2-7; D is ambiguous. V was pared by 4 bases and J by 2 bases, with 9 bases between. Germline V gives CDR1 MGHRA, CDR2 YSYEKL. The CDR3 loop spans 13 amino acids. The CDR3 DNA sequence: TGCGCCAGCAGCCGGGAACAGACCTACGAGCAGTACTTC. Amino acids: CASSREQTYEQYF.

The chain recombines TRBV9 with TRBJ2-7; D unresolved. This CDR3 region has 13 residues. Trimming stripped 4 bases from V and 0 bases from J, with 8 bases between. Germline V gene data show CDR1 as SGDLS and CDR2 as YYNGEE. The CDR3 here is CASSSPGSYEQYF. CDR3 DNA sequence: TGTGCCAGCAGCTCCCCCGGCTCCTACGAGCAGTACTTC.

This clone was recorded a few times. The rearrangement uses TRBV2 and TRBJ1-5; D perhaps matches TRBD1 (5 bases). CDR1 is SNHLY, CDR2 FYNNEI, per germline. Trimming left V 6 bases short and J 9 bases short, with 18 bases between. CDR3 length: 14 residues. CDR3 residues: CASRKGEGRPPQHF. CDR3 nucleotides: TGTGCCAGCAGGAAAGGGGAGGGTCGTCCGCCCCAGCATTTT. The whole variable domain, remainder taken from reference TRBV2 and TRBJ1-5, is EPEVTQTPSHQVTQMGQEVILRCVPISNHLYFYWYRQILGQKVEFLVSFYNNEISEKSEIFDDQFSVERPDGSNFTLKIRSTKLEDSAMYFCASRKGEGRPPQHFGDGTRLSIL.

V gene TRBV7-3 combines with J gene TRBJ2-3; tentatively, D is TRBD2 (6 bases). CDR1 SGHTA and CDR2 FQGTGA come from the germline V gene. There are 16 residues in the CDR3. V lost 4 bases and J 6 bases, leaving 20 bases between the germline ends. The CDR3 DNA sequence: TGTGCCAGCAGCTCCCGGGGAGGCGCGGGCATCGATACGCAGTATTTT. Translated: CASSSRGGAGIDTQYF.

The rearrangement joins TRBV28 to TRBJ1-4, with TRBD1 identical over 8 bases. Germline trimming cut 5 bases from V and 10 bases from J; bases unmatched to any gene: 6. The germline V gene has CDR1 MDHEN and CDR2 SYDVKM. This CDR3 comprises 13 residues. The CDR3 region is CASSRGQGGKLFF. In nucleotides, the CDR3 is TGTGCCAGCAGTCGAGGACAGGGTGGAAAACTGTTTTTT.

The V and J genes are TRBV6-5 and TRBJ2-7; D is unclear. The V and J ends lost 2 bases and 6 bases respectively, with 11 bases between them. The CDR3 spans 13 residues. CDR1 and CDR2 from the germline V gene are MNHEY and SVGAGI. DNA for the CDR3: TGTGCCAGCAGTTACCGCTCAGGAGCCGAGCAGTACTTC. Its translation: CASSYRSGAEQYF.

The chain uses TRBV9 and TRBJ1-1, with D possibly matching TRBD1 (5 bases). The germline CDR1 and CDR2 sequences are SGDLS and YYNGEE. Trimming removed 1 base at V and 1 base at J, with 38 bases between. The CDR3 is 24 residues long. The CDR3 sequence is CASSVPRPGHFPPGWTPGNTEAFF. The CDR3 DNA sequence: TGTGCCAGCAGCGTACCCCGACCAGGACACTTTCCACCAGGGTGGACACCAGGGAACACTGAAGCTTTCTTT.

The CDR3 coding sequence is TGTGCCAGCAGCCGGGGGGGGACAGGGGACGATAGTAGATTGATAGCCAAAAACATTCAGTACTTC. As protein: CASSRGGTGDDSRLIAKNIQYF. The chain is built from TRBV3-1 (or the pseudogene TRBV3-2) and TRBJ2-4; 10 nucleotides align to TRBD1. CDR3 size: 22 residues. Germline V gene sequence: CDR1 LGHDT, CDR2 YNNKEL (reference sequence). The V segment lost 4 bases and the J segment 0 bases; nucleotides outside the gene matches: 21.

The chain has TRBV19 and TRBJ1-4; 7 bases agree with TRBD1. CDR3 size: 15 residues. Germline CDR1 LNHDA, CDR2 SQIVND (reference sequence). Trimming cost V 6 bases and J 7 bases; bases outside gene matches: 11. CDR3 in amino acids: CASRTEDRWGEKLFF. The CDR3 nucleotides are TGTGCCAGTAGAACCGAGGACAGGTGGGGTGAAAAACTGTTTTTT.

This clone was observed a few times. Written as DNA, the CDR3 is TGTGCCAGCAGCTTGGCGGCAGGGGAGACCCAGTACTTC. Protein sequence: CASSLAAGETQYF. The chain couples TRBV5-6 to TRBJ2-5; possible D gene TRBD1, 5 bases. The germline gives CDR1 SGHDT, CDR2 YYEEEE. Trimming stripped 0 bases from V and 5 bases from J, with 8 bases between. The CDR3 is made up of 13 amino acids.

The V and J genes are TRBV30 and TRBJ2-3, with unresolved D. The CDR3 totals 17 residues. V was pared by 0 bases and J by 0 bases, with 16 bases between. From germline, CDR1 is GTSNPN and CDR2 SVGIG (reference sequence). The CDR3 sequence: CAWSVSDFYFSTDTQYF. In nucleotides, the CDR3 is TGTGCCTGGAGTGTATCCGACTTCTACTTTAGCACAGATACGCAGTATTTT.

A remark on this clone: Other DNA sequences in the sample encode the same CDR3. J is TRBJ2-5 and V is TRBV7-9; TRBD1 matches 7 bases. The CDR3 loop spans 14 amino acids. Unmatched junction bases numbered 5, after V lost 5 bases and J lost 2 bases. Germline V gives CDR1 SEHNR, CDR2 FQNEAQ (reference sequence). The CDR3 region is CASSRGQNQETQYF. CDR3 sequence (DNA): TGTGCCAGCAGCCGGGGACAGAATCAAGAGACCCAGTACTTC. The variable domain in full, completed from reference TRBV7-9 and TRBJ2-5, reads DTGVSQNPRHKITKRGQNVTFRCDPISEHNRLYWYRQTLGQGPEFLTYFQNEAQLEKSRLLSDRFSAERPKGSFSTLEIQRTEQGDSAMYLCASSRGQNQETQYFGPGTRLLVL.

This chain connects TRBV7-9 to TRBJ1-4; TRBD1 matches at 8 bases. This CDR3 region has 15 residues. The trim removed 4 bases at V and 2 bases at J, leaving 3 bases unmatched. The germline V gene has CDR1 SEHNR and CDR2 FQNEAQ (reference sequence). CDR3 bases: TGTGCCAGCAGCTCTTGGACAGGGACTAATGAAAAACTGTTTTTT. This sequence encodes CASSSWTGTNEKLFF.

The J gene is TRBJ1-1, the V gene TRBV2; D not resolved. Germline CDR1 and CDR2: SNHLY and FYNNEI. The CDR3 extends over 12 amino acids. Trimming took off 8 bases at V and 5 bases at J, with 12 bases between the two ends. CDR3 nucleotide sequence: TGTGCCAGCTTAGGGCGATTTACTGAAGCTTTCTTT. Amino acid sequence: CASLGRFTEAFF.

This clone was recorded a few times. The CDR3 DNA follows: TGCGCCAGCAGTGAGTCGCAGGGGATACCTTTCTTT. This encodes CASSESQGIPFF. The chain links TRBV10-1 to TRBJ1-1; TRBD1 is a possible D gene (6 bases). Germline-derived CDR1 and CDR2 are WNHNN and SYGVQD (reference sequence). The V and J ends lost 0 bases and 12 bases respectively, with 11 bases between them. This CDR3 has 12 amino acids.

The V and J genes are TRBV5-1 and TRBJ1-1; D is uncertain. V was cut by 4 bases and J by 0 bases, with 22 bases left in between. Germline-derived CDR1 and CDR2 are SGHRS and YFSETQ. This CDR3 region has 18 residues. The CDR3 loop is CASSRGILKTSMNTEAFF. The CDR3 coding sequence is TGCGCCAGCAGCCGCGGCATTTTAAAGACAAGCATGAACACTGAAGCTTTCTTT.

This chain connects TRBV11-3 to TRBJ2-3; D gene uncertain. V gave up 5 bases and J gave up 2 bases, with 8 bases separating them. CDR3 length equals 13 residues. Looked up from germline, CDR1 is SGHNT and CDR2 is YENEEA. The CDR3 is CASSKGFTDTQYF. In DNA, the CDR3 is TGTGCCAGCAGCAAAGGGTTCACAGATACGCAGTATTTT. Looking up the rest from reference TRBV11-3 and TRBJ2-3 gives the full variable domain: EAGVVQSPRYKIIEKKQPVAFWCNPISGHNTLYWYLQNLGQGPELLIRYENEEAVDDSQLPKDRFSAERLKGVDSTLKIQPAELGDSAVYLCASSKGFTDTQYFGPGTRLTVL.

The rearrangement links TRBV13 to TRBJ2-7, with D possibly matching TRBD1 (6 bases). The CDR3 length is 13 residues. Germline values: CDR1 PRHDT, CDR2 FYEKMQ (reference sequence). The V and J ends lost 0 bases and 12 bases respectively, with 15 bases between them. This chain's CDR3 is CASSLGLQGVPYF. CDR3 in DNA: TGTGCCAGCAGCTTAGGGTTACAGGGAGTTCCGTACTTC.

The V gene is TRBV5-1, the J gene TRBJ1-4; 8 bases map to TRBD1. Germline V lookup: CDR1 SGHRS, CDR2 YFSETQ. There are 15 residues in the CDR3. With 4 bases clipped from V and 7 bases from J, the junction kept 9 bases outside the gene matches. The DNA of the CDR3 is TGCGCCAGCAGCGACGGACAGGGAACAAGTGAAAAACTGTTTTTT. It translates to CASSDGQGTSEKLFF.

This clone occurred once. The chain uses TRBV5-1 and TRBJ2-3, with D maybe TRBD2 (5 bases). There are 15 residues in the CDR3. The V gene's germline CDR1 is SGHRS and CDR2 YFSETQ. Deletions cut 0 bases from V and 1 base from J, with 9 bases between. The CDR3 DNA is TGCGCCAGCAGCTTGGAGGGTAGCGGCACAGATACGCAGTATTTT. The encoded protein is CASSLEGSGTDTQYF.

The chain is built from TRBV9 and TRBJ1-3; D gene uncertain. CDR1 and CDR2 from the germline V gene are SGDLS and YYNGEE. This CDR3 spans 17 amino acids. V shed 0 bases and J shed 0 bases, with 13 bases lying between them. The CDR3 here is CASSVAPHGDSGNTIYF. The CDR3 nucleotides read TGTGCCAGCAGCGTAGCTCCACACGGAGACTCTGGAAACACCATATATTTT.

The chain uses TRBV5-6 and TRBJ1-5, with D possibly matching TRBD1 (5 bases). The CDR3 sequence is 15 residues long. CDR1 and CDR2 (germline): SGHDT, YYEEEE. Trimming took off 3 bases at V and 5 bases at J, with 15 bases between the two ends. This CDR3 reads CASSWGPGPDQPQHF. CDR3 bases: TGTGCCAGCAGCTGGGGACCCGGACCGGATCAGCCCCAGCATTTT.